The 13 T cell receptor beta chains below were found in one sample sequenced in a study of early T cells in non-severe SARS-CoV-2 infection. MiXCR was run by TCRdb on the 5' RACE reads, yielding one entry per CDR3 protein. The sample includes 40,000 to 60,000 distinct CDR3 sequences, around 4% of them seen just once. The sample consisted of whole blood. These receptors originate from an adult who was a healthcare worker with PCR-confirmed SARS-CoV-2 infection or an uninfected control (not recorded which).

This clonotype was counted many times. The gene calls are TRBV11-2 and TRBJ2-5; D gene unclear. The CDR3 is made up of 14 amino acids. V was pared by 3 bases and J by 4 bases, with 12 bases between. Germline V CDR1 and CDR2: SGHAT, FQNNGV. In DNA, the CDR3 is TGTGCCAGCAGCTTCTTTGCTACGGGAGAGACCCAGTACTTC. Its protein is CASSFFATGETQYF.

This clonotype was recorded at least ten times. The DNA of the CDR3 is TGCAGTGCTAGAGTGGCGCTAGCGGGGTACGCGAACACCGGGGAGCTGTTTTTT. Amino acid sequence: CSARVALAGYANTGELFF. The chain carries TRBV20-1 and TRBJ2-2, with 9 bases identical to TRBD2. CDR1 and CDR2 from the germline V gene are DFQATT and SNEGSKA (reference sequence). V lost 1 base, J lost 0 bases, and 9 bases stayed unmatched. This CDR3 has 18 amino acids.

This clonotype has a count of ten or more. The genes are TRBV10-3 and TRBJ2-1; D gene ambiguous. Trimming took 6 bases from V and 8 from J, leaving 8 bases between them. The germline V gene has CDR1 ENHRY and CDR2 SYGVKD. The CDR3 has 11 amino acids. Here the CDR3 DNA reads TGTGCCATCAGCCCGTCCGATGAGCAGTTCTTC. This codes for CAISPSDEQFF.

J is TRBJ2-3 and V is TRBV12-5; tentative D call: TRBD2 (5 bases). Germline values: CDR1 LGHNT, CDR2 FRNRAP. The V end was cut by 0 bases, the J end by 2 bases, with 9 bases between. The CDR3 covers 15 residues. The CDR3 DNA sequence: TGTGCTAGTGGTTTGGTAGCGGTAATCACAGATACGCAGTATTTT. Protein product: CASGLVAVITDTQYF.

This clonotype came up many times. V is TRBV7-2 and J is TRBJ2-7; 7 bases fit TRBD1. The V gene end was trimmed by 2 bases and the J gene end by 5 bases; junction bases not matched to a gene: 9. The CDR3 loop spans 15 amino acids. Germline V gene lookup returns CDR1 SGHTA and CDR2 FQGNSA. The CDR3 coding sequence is TGTGCCAGCAGCTTATCGCGAGACAGGGTCCACGAGCAGTACTTC. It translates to CASSLSRDRVHEQYF.

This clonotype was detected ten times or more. The CDR3 is CASSVGQNNEQFF. CDR3 nucleotide sequence: TGTGCCAGCAGCGTAGGGCAGAACAATGAGCAGTTCTTC. The gene calls are TRBV9 and TRBJ2-1; D uncertain. Trimming took 0 bases from V and 5 from J, leaving 6 bases between them. The germline V gene has CDR1 SGDLS and CDR2 YYNGEE. The CDR3 length is 13 residues. Combining the CDR3 with reference TRBV9 and TRBJ2-1 gives the whole variable domain DSGVTQTPKHLITATGQRVTLRCSPRSGDLSVYWYQQSLDQGLQFLIQYYNGEERAKGNILERFSAQQFPDLHSELNLSSLELGDSALYFCASSVGQNNEQFFGPGTRLTVL.

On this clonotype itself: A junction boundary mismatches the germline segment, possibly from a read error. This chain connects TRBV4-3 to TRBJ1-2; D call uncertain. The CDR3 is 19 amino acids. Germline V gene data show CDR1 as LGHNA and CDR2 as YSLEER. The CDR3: CASSQGPLLAAPSRDGYAF. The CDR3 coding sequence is TGCGCCAGCAGCCAAGGGCCTCTCTTGGCAGCCCCTTCGAGAGATGGCTACGCCTTC.

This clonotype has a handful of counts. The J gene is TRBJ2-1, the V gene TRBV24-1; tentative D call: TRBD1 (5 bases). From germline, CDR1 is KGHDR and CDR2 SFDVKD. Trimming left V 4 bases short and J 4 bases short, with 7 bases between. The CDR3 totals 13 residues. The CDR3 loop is CATSETVYNEQFF. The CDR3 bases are TGTGCCACCAGTGAGACAGTTTACAATGAGCAGTTCTTC.

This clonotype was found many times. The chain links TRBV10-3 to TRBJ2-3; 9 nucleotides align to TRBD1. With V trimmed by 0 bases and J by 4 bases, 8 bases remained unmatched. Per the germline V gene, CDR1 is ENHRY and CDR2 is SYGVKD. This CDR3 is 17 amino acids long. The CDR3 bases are TGTGCCATCAGTGAGTCGGAGGGACAGGGCGACGCAGATACGCAGTATTTT. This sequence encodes CAISESEGQGDADTQYF.

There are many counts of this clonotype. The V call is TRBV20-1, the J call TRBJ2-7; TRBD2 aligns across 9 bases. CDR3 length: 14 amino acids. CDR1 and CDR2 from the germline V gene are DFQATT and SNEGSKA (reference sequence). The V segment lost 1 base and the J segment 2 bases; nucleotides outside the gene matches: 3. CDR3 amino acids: CSARVGGRAYEQYF. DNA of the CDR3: TGCAGTGCTAGAGTTGGCGGGAGGGCCTACGAGCAGTACTTC.

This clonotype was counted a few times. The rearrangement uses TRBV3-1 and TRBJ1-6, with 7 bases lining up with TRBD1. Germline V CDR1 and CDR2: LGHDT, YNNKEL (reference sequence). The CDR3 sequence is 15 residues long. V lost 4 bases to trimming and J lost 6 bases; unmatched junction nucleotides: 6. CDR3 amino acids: CASSLRDRANSPLHF. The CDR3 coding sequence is TGTGCCAGCAGCCTTCGAGACAGGGCTAATTCACCCCTCCACTTT.

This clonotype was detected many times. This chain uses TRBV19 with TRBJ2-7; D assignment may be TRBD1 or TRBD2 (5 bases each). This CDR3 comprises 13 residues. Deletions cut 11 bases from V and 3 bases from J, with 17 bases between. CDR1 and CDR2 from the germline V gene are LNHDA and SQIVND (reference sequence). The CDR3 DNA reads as TGTGCCTCCTCGCCGGGACGTTACTACGAGCAGTACTTC. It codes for CASSPGRYYEQYF. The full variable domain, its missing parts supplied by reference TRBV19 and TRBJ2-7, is DGGITQSPKYLFRKEGQNVTLSCEQNLNHDAMYWYRQDPGQGLRLIYYSQIVNDFQKGDIAEGYSVSREKKESFPLTVTSAQKNPTAFYLCASSPGRYYEQYFGPGTRLTVT.

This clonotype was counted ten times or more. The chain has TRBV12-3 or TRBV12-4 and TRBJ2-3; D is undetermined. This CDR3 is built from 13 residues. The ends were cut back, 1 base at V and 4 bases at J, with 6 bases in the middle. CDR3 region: CASSLGFADTQYF. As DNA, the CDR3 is TGTGCCAGCAGTTTAGGGTTCGCAGATACGCAGTATTTT.